The 30 T cell receptor beta chains below come from one sample, sequenced in a study of cytomegalovirus exposure and HLA in healthy donors. 60 Vbeta and 13 Jbeta primers were used in PCR. The repertoire was sequenced with immunoSEQ multiplex PCR; TCRdb's copy has only in-frame clones and lacks some. This repertoire shows roughly 160,000 clones, approximately 79% found once; its top ten account for roughly an eighth. Sequenced: PBMCs. These receptors were taken from a man in his fifties in good health and CMV-seropositive.

The V call is TRBV5-6, the J call TRBJ1-2, with D perhaps TRBD1 (6 bases). The CDR3 runs 14 residues. Per germline, CDR1 SGHDT and CDR2 YYEEEE. V was trimmed by 1 base and J by 11 bases, leaving 18 bases between them. This CDR3 reads CASSLRGSAGRYTF. The CDR3 DNA follows: TGTGCCAGCAGCTTGAGGGGGTCTGCGGGTCGGTACACCTTC.

This rearrangement joins TRBV5-5 to TRBJ2-7; 8 bases are a match to TRBD1. The CDR3 extends over 15 amino acids. J gave up 0 bases and V 3 bases, and 5 bases lay outside the gene matches. CDR1 and CDR2 from the germline V gene are SGHKS and YYEKEE (reference sequence). The CDR3 here is CASSSWDRSSYEQYF. The CDR3 DNA reads TGTGCCAGCAGCTCCTGGGACAGGAGCTCCTACGAGCAGTACTTC.

There are a few counts of this clone. The rearrangement joins TRBV9 to TRBJ2-2, with 8 bases aligning to TRBD1. Unmatched junction bases numbered 2, after V lost 3 bases and J lost 1 base. CDR1 and CDR2 from the germline V gene are SGDLS and YYNGEE. The CDR3 loop spans 15 amino acids. In DNA form, the CDR3 reads TGTGCCAGCAGCGGCGGACAGGGGAACACCGGGGAGCTGTTTTTT. As protein: CASSGGQGNTGELFF.

The rearrangement joins TRBV4-3 to TRBJ2-7; 7 bases align to TRBD1. CDR1 is LGHNA and CDR2 is YSLEER in the germline V gene. The CDR3 loop spans 19 amino acids. Trimming at V came to 2 bases and at J to 4 bases, leaving 20 bases not matched to a gene. Written as DNA, the CDR3 is TGCGCCAGCAGCCAACAACTTGAGGGTGGCGGACAGGTCGGGTACGAGCAGTACTTC. Its protein product is CASSQQLEGGGQVGYEQYF.

The chain has TRBV4-3 and TRBJ1-1, with 8 positions matching TRBD1. Germline loops: CDR1 LGHNA, CDR2 YSLEER. The CDR3 length is 15 residues. V lost 0 bases and J lost 3; bases outside the gene matches: 3. This CDR3 reads CASSQDAGGDTEAFF. The CDR3 nucleotides are TGCGCCAGCAGCCAAGATGCAGGGGGCGACACTGAAGCTTTCTTT.

Concerning this clone: Sequence at one end of the junction differs from germline and may be a read error. The chain links TRBV9 to TRBJ2-5, with 12 bases aligning to TRBD2. The CDR3 contains 15 residues. The germline V gene encodes CDR1 SGDLS and CDR2 YYNGEE. The CDR3 DNA is TGTGCCAGCAGCGACCTAGCGGGGGGGCCAGAGGCCCAGTACTTC. Translated, it gives CASSDLAGGPEAQYF.

The rearrangement joins TRBV28 to TRBJ1-5, with D possibly being TRBD1 (5 bases). The CDR3 contains 14 residues. Trimming stripped 7 bases from V and 4 bases from J, with 14 bases between. CDR1 and CDR2 from the germline V gene are MDHEN and SYDVKM. CDR3 loop: CASIFGQGNQPQHF. CDR3 nucleotide sequence: TGTGCCAGCATCTTCGGACAAGGAAATCAGCCCCAGCATTTT.

Concerning this clone itself: Other DNA sequences in this specimen translate into the identical CDR3. The chain couples TRBV19 to TRBJ1-5; D perhaps matches TRBD1 (5 bases). This CDR3 region has 14 residues. Germline-derived CDR1 and CDR2 are LNHDA and SQIVND (reference sequence). The V end was cut by 3 bases, the J end by 0 bases, with 6 bases between. The CDR3 protein is CASSIGGSNQPQHF. CDR3 nucleotide sequence: TGTGCCAGTAGTATCGGGGGTAGCAATCAGCCCCAGCATTTT.

The chain links TRBV5-1 to TRBJ1-6; 11 bases are shared with TRBD1. The CDR3 sequence is 19 residues long. CDR1 is SGHRS, CDR2 YFSETQ, per germline. V gave up 1 base and J gave up 7 bases; unmatched junction bases: 13. CDR3 nucleotides: TGCGCCAGCAGCTTGTACAGCCGGACAGGGGGCGGTAACAATTCACCCCTCCACTTT. Translated, it gives CASSLYSRTGGGNNSPLHF.

The chain recombines TRBV6-5 with TRBJ1-6, with a possible D match to TRBD1 (6 bases). This CDR3 region has 15 residues. Between the trimmed V and J ends, which lost 6 bases and 1 base, there was a span of 10 bases. Germline CDR1 MNHEY, CDR2 SVGAGI. The CDR3 DNA reads TGTGCCAGCAGAGGGCAGGGGTCCTATAATTCACCCCTCCACTTT. It translates to CASRGQGSYNSPLHF.

This chain uses TRBV7-8 with TRBJ2-2, with 7 bases aligning to TRBD1. CDR3 size: 17 residues. The germline CDR1 and CDR2 sequences are SGHVS and FQNEAQ. The J segment lost 3 bases and the V segment lost 4 bases, leaving 11 bases of the junction unmatched. As DNA, the CDR3 is TGTGCCAGCAGCTCACGACAGGGTTTAAAGGACACCGGGGAGCTGTTTTTT. Residues: CASSSRQGLKDTGELFF.

The V gene is TRBV2, the J gene TRBJ1-3, with a weak D call TRBD1 (5 bases). Between the trimmed V and J ends, which lost 9 bases and 3 bases, there was a span of 15 bases. The CDR3 length is 14 residues. The germline gives CDR1 SNHLY, CDR2 FYNNEI. The CDR3, as DNA: TGTGCCAGTTCACAGGCTATGGTTGGAAACACCATATATTTT. The encoded protein is CASSQAMVGNTIYF.

The genes are TRBV10-3 and TRBJ1-6; 7 bases map to TRBD1. Germline lookup yields CDR1 ENHRY and CDR2 SYGVKD. The CDR3 consists of 14 residues. Trimming took 5 bases from V and 4 from J; bases not matched to a gene: 2. CDR3: CAISNRGYNSPLHF. As DNA, the CDR3 is TGTGCCATCAGTAACAGGGGTTATAATTCACCCCTCCACTTT.

The rearrangement uses TRBV5-1 and TRBJ2-5, with a possible D match to TRBD1 (6 bases). This CDR3 is built from 12 residues. From germline, CDR1 is SGHRS and CDR2 YFSETQ. Deletions cut 3 bases from V and 8 bases from J, with 11 bases between. The CDR3 DNA sequence: TGCGCCAGCAGCTCCGCCGGGACAACCCAGTACTTC. Its protein product is CASSSAGTTQYF.

This chain joins TRBV23-1 and TRBJ2-7; 9 bases match TRBD1. TRBV23-1 is identified as an open reading frame with a role that is uncertain. The ends lost 0 bases at V and 3 bases at J; junction bases unmatched: 3. The CDR3 runs 15 residues. The CDR3 nucleotides are TGCGCCAGCAGTCAATCGAGGACAGGGGTCTACGAGCAGTACTTC. It codes for CASSQSRTGVYEQYF.

The V call is TRBV6-1, the J call TRBJ2-1, with a possible D match to TRBD1 (5 bases). Trimming pared 6 bases from V and 7 bases from J, leaving 13 bases between. This CDR3 comprises 13 residues. Germline assignment: CDR1 MNHNS and CDR2 SASEGT. The CDR3 DNA reads TGTGCCAGCAGCGCGACAGCAACTAATGAGCAGTTCTTC. It is translated as CASSATATNEQFF.

This clone was seen a handful of times. The genes are TRBV11-2 and TRBJ2-3; 8 bases fit TRBD2. Germline V gene sequence: CDR1 SGHAT, CDR2 FQNNGV. This CDR3 has 15 amino acids. Unmatched junction bases numbered 4, after V lost 4 bases and J lost 1 base. CDR3 amino acids: CASSSQAGGTDTQYF. As DNA, the CDR3 is TGTGCCAGCAGCTCCCAAGCGGGGGGCACAGATACGCAGTATTTT.

This clone was detected a few times. This chain uses TRBV4-2 with TRBJ2-1; D may be TRBD2 (6 bases). Germline CDR1 reads LGHNA; CDR2 reads YNFKEQ. The CDR3 loop spans 16 amino acids. The germline V and J ends were trimmed by 4 bases and 0 bases, with 13 bases remaining between them. The CDR3 spells CASSPTSLSSYNEQFF. In DNA, the CDR3 is TGTGCCAGCAGCCCGACTAGTTTAAGCTCCTACAATGAGCAGTTCTTC.

The chain recombines TRBV19 with TRBJ1-1; D remains unclear. Germline V gene data show CDR1 as LNHDA and CDR2 as SQIVND (reference sequence). The V end lost 3 bases, the J end lost 4 bases, and 18 bases lay between the germline ends. The CDR3 spans 16 residues. The CDR3 region is CASSIGRTVVSTEAFF. In DNA, the CDR3 is TGTGCCAGTAGTATTGGACGGACTGTGGTATCCACTGAAGCTTTCTTT.

The V gene is TRBV9, the J gene TRBJ1-1; the match to TRBD1 covers 7 bases. V shed 4 bases and J 4 bases; nucleotides not matched to a gene: 7. This CDR3 comprises 14 residues. Germline lookup yields CDR1 SGDLS and CDR2 YYNGEE. In DNA form, the CDR3 reads TGTGCCAGCAGCTCTGGACAGGTCCCCACTGAAGCTTTCTTT. Protein product: CASSSGQVPTEAFF.

The chain recombines TRBV27 with TRBJ2-3; D is possibly TRBD1 (5 bases). CDR1 MNHEY and CDR2 SMNVEV come from the germline V gene (reference sequence). This CDR3 contains 14 residues. V lost 3 bases and J lost 8, with 15 bases in between. The CDR3 here is CASSFRGGVVTQYF. The DNA for the CDR3 is TGTGCCAGCAGTTTTAGGGGCGGCGTAGTTACGCAGTATTTT.

The chain has TRBV19 and TRBJ2-1, with D perhaps TRBD1 (5 bases). V shed 6 bases and J shed 2 bases, with 11 bases lying between them. Germline V gene data show CDR1 as LNHDA and CDR2 as SQIVND (reference sequence). The CDR3 contains 14 residues. CDR3 region: CASSPGQTYNEQFF. The CDR3 DNA reads as TGTGCCAGTAGCCCAGGGCAGACCTACAATGAGCAGTTCTTC.

This chain links TRBV4-1 with TRBJ1-2, with 10 positions matching TRBD1. The CDR3 extends over 16 amino acids. Germline CDR1 and CDR2: MGHRA and YSYEKL. With V trimmed by 0 bases and J by 6 bases, 7 bases remained unmatched. In DNA, the CDR3 is TGCGCCAGCAGCCAAGATGATGACAGGGGGCGCAATGGCTACACCTTC. Translated: CASSQDDDRGRNGYTF.

The V call is TRBV11-2, the J call TRBJ2-7, with 10 bases aligning to TRBD1. V lost 4 bases to trimming and J lost 3 bases; unmatched junction nucleotides: 6. Germline CDR1 reads SGHAT; CDR2 reads FQNNGV. CDR3 length: 15 residues. The chain's CDR3 is CASSSPGTGVYEQYV. CDR3 bases: TGTGCCAGCAGCTCGCCCGGGACAGGGGTCTACGAGCAGTACGTC.

A single count supports this clone. The chain carries TRBV18 and TRBJ2-5; 10 bases line up with TRBD2. V was clipped by 3 bases and J by 5 bases; unmatched bases: 12. The CDR3 runs 17 residues. Germline V lookup: CDR1 KGHSH, CDR2 LQKENI. DNA of the CDR3: TGTGCCAGCTCACCCTCCGGAGCGGGGGGGCCCCGGGAGACCCAGTACTTC. Its translation is CASSPSGAGGPRETQYF.

The chain uses TRBV11-2 and TRBJ2-2; D may be TRBD1 (5 bases). V was trimmed by 3 bases and J by 7 bases, leaving 18 bases between them. Per germline, CDR1 SGHAT and CDR2 FQNNGV. The CDR3 is made up of 16 amino acids. The CDR3 reads CASSLGPTQVGGELFF. Written as DNA, the CDR3 is TGTGCCAGCAGCTTGGGGCCGACCCAAGTGGGCGGGGAGCTGTTTTTT.

This clone has just a few counts. The same CDR3 is also encoded by other DNA sequences in this sample. The chain couples TRBV20-1 to TRBJ1-1; D is ambiguous. Germline V gene lookup returns CDR1 DFQATT and CDR2 SNEGSKA (reference sequence). The CDR3 contains 11 residues. Between the trimmed V and J ends, which lost 1 base and 6 bases, there was a span of 6 bases. The CDR3 reads CSARATAEAFF. The DNA for the CDR3 is TGCAGTGCTAGAGCAACGGCTGAAGCTTTCTTT.

The CDR3 DNA follows: TGCGCCAGCAGCGGGCGGGGGAGGAGCACAGATACGCAGTATTTT. Encoded protein: CASSGRGRSTDTQYF. J is TRBJ2-3 and V is TRBV5-1, with 7 bases fitting TRBD2. Germline-derived CDR1 and CDR2 are SGHRS and YFSETQ. This CDR3 spans 15 amino acids. Losses at the gene ends were 4 bases for V and 0 bases for J; bases not matched to a gene: 5.

The chain links TRBV19 to TRBJ2-2; 8 bases map to TRBD2. CDR3 length: 15 residues. CDR1 is LNHDA, CDR2 SQIVND, per germline (reference sequence). V lost 4 bases to trimming and J lost 4 bases; unmatched junction nucleotides: 5. CDR3: CASSSSGVGTGELFF. In nucleotides, the CDR3 is TGTGCCAGTAGTAGTAGCGGGGTAGGCACCGGGGAGCTGTTTTTT.

The V and J genes are TRBV2 and TRBJ2-1; a possible D gene is TRBD1 (5 bases). Looked up from germline, CDR1 is SNHLY and CDR2 is FYNNEI. V gave up 5 bases and J gave up 4 bases, with 12 bases separating them. CDR3 length: 14 residues. CDR3 protein: CASSWVDNYNEQFF. CDR3 DNA: TGTGCCAGCAGTTGGGTGGACAATTACAATGAGCAGTTCTTC. Looking up the rest from reference TRBV2 and TRBJ2-1 gives the full variable domain: EPEVTQTPSHQVTQMGQEVILRCVPISNHLYFYWYRQILGQKVEFLVSFYNNEISEKSEIFDDQFSVERPDGSNFTLKIRSTKLEDSAMYFCASSWVDNYNEQFFGPGTRLTVL.